Listed here are 18 T cell receptor beta chains from one sample, sequenced in a study of regulatory T cells in long-lasting Graves disease. Time point described: persistent/refractory GD, antithyroid drugs over 5 years with positive TRAb. PBMCs were the source of the RNA used for TCR sequencing. HTBI primers from iRepertoire and Arm-PCR of CDR3 regions yielded the TCR beta libraries. TCRdb used MiXCR to reprocess the multiplex PCR reads, holding one entry per CDR3 protein. This table has more than 300,000 distinct CDR3 sequences, 20% to 25% appearing once. The source material was peripheral blood mononuclear cells (PBMCs), sampled when the disease was refractory, from a patient treated with antithyroid drugs. These receptors originate from a woman aged 40 to 49 with Graves disease.

The rearrangement uses TRBV5-1 and TRBJ2-2; tentatively, D is TRBD1 (6 bases). The CDR3 is 15 residues long. Germline assignment: CDR1 SGHRS and CDR2 YFSETQ. With 0 bases removed from V and 5 bases from J, the gap between germline ends came to 11 bases. The CDR3 sequence is CASSLVWGRTGELFF. The CDR3 DNA is TGCGCCAGCAGCTTGGTGTGGGGGCGAACCGGGGAGCTGTTTTTT.

About this clonotype: One base away lies a much larger clone, so this may be a sequencing read error. This rearrangement joins TRBV29-1 to TRBJ2-5; D may be TRBD2 (5 bases). Germline CDR1 SQVTM, CDR2 ANQGSEA. CDR3 length: 10 residues. Trimming shortened V by 7 bases and J by 4 bases, and 7 bases separated the two germline ends. The CDR3 reads CSGAGETQYF. The CDR3 coding sequence is TGCAGCGGGGCGGGAGAGACCCAGTACTTC.

As DNA, the CDR3 is TGTGCCAGCTCACCAGGACGCGGCTCTGGGGCCAACGTCCTGACTTTC. As protein: CASSPGRGSGANVLTF. The V call is TRBV18, the J call TRBJ2-6; no firm D call. The CDR3 length is 16 residues. Between the trimmed V and J ends, which lost 2 bases and 0 bases, there was a span of 8 bases. The germline V gene encodes CDR1 KGHSH and CDR2 LQKENI.

There are a few counts of this clonotype. The chain carries TRBV6-4 and TRBJ1-1; unclear D gene. V lost 6 bases to trimming and J lost 0 bases, with 8 bases between them. Per the germline V gene, CDR1 is MRHNA and CDR2 is SNTAGT. The CDR3 is 13 amino acids. CDR3 coding DNA: TGTGCCAGCAGAGCCACCCTGAACACTGAAGCTTTCTTT. Amino acids: CASRATLNTEAFF.

This clonotype was recorded at least ten times. The rearrangement links TRBV28 to TRBJ2-7; unclear D gene. V lost 5 bases to trimming and J lost 4 bases, with 12 bases between them. This CDR3 comprises 13 residues. Germline V gives CDR1 MDHEN, CDR2 SYDVKM. The CDR3 DNA reads as TGTGCCAGCAGTATAATGGAGAGGTACGAGCAGTACTTC. Its protein product is CASSIMERYEQYF.

This clonotype came up many times. The chain recombines TRBV20-1 with TRBJ2-1; 14 bases match TRBD2. V was pared by 5 bases and J by 4 bases, with 10 bases of the junction left unmatched. The CDR3 spans 17 residues. Germline CDR1 is DFQATT and CDR2 is SNEGSKA (reference sequence). The CDR3 DNA is TGCAGTGCTCCCGGGACTAGCGGGAGAATATCTTACAATGAGCAGTTCTTC. Its translation is CSAPGTSGRISYNEQFF.

Concerning this clonotype itself: This could be a read error, since a much larger clone is one nucleotide away. The genes are TRBV12-3 or TRBV12-4 and TRBJ1-4, with D possibly TRBD1 on 6 matching bases. The CDR3 length is 15 residues. The CDR3 here is CASSLNRAGPEKPFF. The DNA of the CDR3 is TGTGCCAGCAGTTTAAACAGGGCGGGTCCTGAAAAACCGTTTTTT.

About this clonotype: A much larger clone sits a single nucleotide away, making a read error possible. V and J are TRBV7-9 and TRBJ2-5; a possible D gene is TRBD2 (5 bases). The CDR3 contains 15 residues. CDR1 and CDR2 from the germline V gene are SEHNR and FQNEAQ (reference sequence). CDR3: CGSSFIQRKQETQYF. In DNA form, the CDR3 reads TGTGGCAGCAGCTTTATCCAGCGGAAACAAGAGACCCAGTACTTC.

The sample holds many counts of this clonotype. V and J are TRBV20-1 and TRBJ2-1; 10 bases are a match to TRBD1. The CDR3 is 14 amino acids. Germline trimming cut 6 bases from V and 4 bases from J; bases unmatched to any gene: 6. The germline gives CDR1 DFQATT, CDR2 SNEGSKA (reference sequence). This CDR3 reads CSATGTGDYNEQFF. The CDR3 coding sequence is TGCAGTGCCACCGGGACAGGGGATTACAATGAGCAGTTCTTC.

This clonotype was counted once. The rearrangement uses TRBV6-2 or TRBV6-3 and TRBJ1-2; no reliable D call. V was shortened by 5 bases and J by 0 bases, with 13 bases between the two germline ends. The CDR3 spans 15 residues. Germline V gene lookup returns CDR1 MNHEY and CDR2 SVGEGT. The CDR3 protein is CASSPPSQANYGYTF. The CDR3 nucleotides are TGTGCCAGCAGTCCGCCGTCCCAGGCTAACTATGGCTACACCTTC.

This clonotype was found many times. The V call is TRBV2, the J call TRBJ1-3; D call uncertain. CDR3 length equals 14 residues. The V gene's germline CDR1 is SNHLY and CDR2 FYNNEI. Trimming cost V 2 bases and J 4 bases, with 9 bases left between them. CDR3 sequence reads: CASSERTAGNTIYF. CDR3 in DNA: TGTGCCAGCAGTGAACGTACTGCCGGAAACACCATATATTTT.

This clonotype was found many times. The V and J genes are TRBV11-2 and TRBJ2-7; D remains unclear. Germline CDR1 and CDR2: SGHAT and FQNNGV. The V and J ends lost 7 bases and 0 bases respectively, with 10 bases between them. The CDR3 has 13 residues. Here the CDR3 reads CASNRRASYEQYF. CDR3 DNA: TGTGCCAGCAATCGCCGGGCCTCCTACGAGCAGTACTTC.

The table lists this clonotype with many counts. The chain recombines TRBV25-1 with TRBJ1-1; D gene unclear. Germline V gene lookup returns CDR1 MGHDK and CDR2 SYGVNS. The V gene lost 0 bases and the J gene lost 0 bases, with 8 bases spanning the gap. CDR3 size: 15 residues. CDR3 DNA: TGTGCCAGCAGTGAATACCGGGTGATGAACACTGAAGCTTTCTTT. It is translated as CASSEYRVMNTEAFF. The entire variable domain, with the rest obtained from reference TRBV25-1 and TRBJ1-1, is as follows: EADIYQTPRYLVIGTGKKITLECSQTMGHDKMYWYQQDPGMELHLIHYSYGVNSTEKGDLSSESTVSRIRTEHFPLTLESARPSHTSQYLCASSEYRVMNTEAFFGQGTRLTVV.

This clonotype has only a few counts. V gene TRBV20-1 combines with J gene TRBJ2-7; D is possibly TRBD1 (5 bases). Per germline, CDR1 DFQATT and CDR2 SNEGSKA (reference sequence). The V end lost 6 bases, the J end lost 6 bases, and 15 bases lay between the germline ends. This CDR3 is built from 12 residues. CDR3 sequence: CSAVAGLREQYF. In nucleotides, the CDR3 is TGCAGTGCCGTAGCAGGGTTGCGCGAGCAGTACTTC.

This clonotype was detected only a few times. V usage is TRBV5-6 and J usage is TRBJ2-5; TRBD2 matches 11 bases. Unmatched junction bases numbered 2, after V lost 2 bases and J lost 2 bases. CDR1 SGHDT and CDR2 YYEEEE come from the germline V gene. The CDR3 sequence is 15 residues long. The CDR3, as DNA: TGTGCCAGCAGCTTCATAGCGGGAGGGCAAGAGACCCAGTACTTC. Residues: CASSFIAGGQETQYF.

CDR3: CASSQDRGTGITDTQYF. CDR3 nucleotides: TGCGCCAGCAGCCAAGATCGGGGAACAGGGATAACAGATACGCAGTATTTT. The rearrangement joins TRBV4-1 to TRBJ2-3, with a possible D match to TRBD1 (6 bases). V lost 0 bases to trimming and J lost 3 bases, with 16 bases between them. Germline loops: CDR1 MGHRA, CDR2 YSYEKL. The CDR3 runs 17 residues.

In this sample, this clonotype turned up many times. CDR3 DNA: TGTGCCAGCAGTCTCTCGCGGGGGGGCGCGGGTAATCAGCCCCAGCATTTT. Translation: CASSLSRGGAGNQPQHF. V is TRBV12-3 or TRBV12-4 and J is TRBJ1-5; TRBD1 is a possible D gene (6 bases). V lost 5 bases and J 4 bases, leaving 21 bases between the germline ends. This CDR3 has 17 amino acids.

This clonotype was observed at least ten times. The chain combines TRBV7-8 with TRBJ2-2; 8 nucleotides align to TRBD1. Germline CDR1 SGHVS, CDR2 FQNEAQ. The CDR3 has 15 amino acids. V was clipped by 5 bases and J by 1 base; unmatched bases: 3. The CDR3 DNA sequence: TGTGCCAGCAGCCCCGGGACAGGGAACACCGGGGAGCTGTTTTTT. Its translation is CASSPGTGNTGELFF.